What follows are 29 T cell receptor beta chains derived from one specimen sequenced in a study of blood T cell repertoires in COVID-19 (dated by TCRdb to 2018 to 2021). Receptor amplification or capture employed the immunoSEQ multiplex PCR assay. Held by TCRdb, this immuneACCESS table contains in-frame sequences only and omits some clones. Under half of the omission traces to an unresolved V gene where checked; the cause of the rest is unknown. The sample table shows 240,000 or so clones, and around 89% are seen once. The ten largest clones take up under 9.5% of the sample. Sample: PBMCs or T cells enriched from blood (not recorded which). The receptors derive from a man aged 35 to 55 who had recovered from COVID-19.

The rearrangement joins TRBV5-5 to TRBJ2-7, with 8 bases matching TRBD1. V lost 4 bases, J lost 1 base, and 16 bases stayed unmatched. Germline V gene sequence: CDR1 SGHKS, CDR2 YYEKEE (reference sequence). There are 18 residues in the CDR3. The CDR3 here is CASSQRTGFSRESYEQYF. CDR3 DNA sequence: TGTGCCAGCAGCCAAAGGACAGGGTTTAGTCGCGAGTCCTACGAGCAGTACTTC. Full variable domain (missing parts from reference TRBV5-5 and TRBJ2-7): DAGVTQSPTHLIKTRGQQVTLRCSPISGHKSVSWYQQVLGQGPQFIFQYYEKEERGRGNFPDRFSARQFPNYSSELNVNALLLGDSALYLCASSQRTGFSRESYEQYFGPGTRLTVT.

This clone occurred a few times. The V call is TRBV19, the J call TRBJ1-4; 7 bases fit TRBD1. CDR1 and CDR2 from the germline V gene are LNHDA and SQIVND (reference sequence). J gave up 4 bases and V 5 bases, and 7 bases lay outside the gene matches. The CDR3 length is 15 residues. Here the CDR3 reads CASSRGDRDNEKLFF. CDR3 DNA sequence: TGTGCCAGTAGTCGGGGCGACAGGGATAATGAAAAACTGTTTTTT.

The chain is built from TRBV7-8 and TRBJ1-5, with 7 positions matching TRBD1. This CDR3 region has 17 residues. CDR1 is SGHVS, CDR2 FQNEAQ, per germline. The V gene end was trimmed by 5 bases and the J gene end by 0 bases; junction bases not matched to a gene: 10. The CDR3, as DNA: TGTGCCAGCAGCCTCGGACAGGCGATGCTTAGCAATCAGCCCCAGCATTTT. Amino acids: CASSLGQAMLSNQPQHF.

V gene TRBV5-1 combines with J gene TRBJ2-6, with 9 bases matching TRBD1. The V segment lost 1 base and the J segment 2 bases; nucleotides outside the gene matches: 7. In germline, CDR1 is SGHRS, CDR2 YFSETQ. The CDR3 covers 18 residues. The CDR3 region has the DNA TGCGCCAGCAGCTTGTTGGACGGACAGGGGCCTGGGGCCAACGTCCTGACTTTC. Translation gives CASSLLDGQGPGANVLTF.

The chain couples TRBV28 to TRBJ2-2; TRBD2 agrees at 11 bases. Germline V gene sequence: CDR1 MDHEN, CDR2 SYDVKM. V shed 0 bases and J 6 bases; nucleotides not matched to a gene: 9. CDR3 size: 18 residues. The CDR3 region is CASSLWASGRTTAGELFF. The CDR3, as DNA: TGTGCCAGCAGTTTATGGGCTAGCGGGAGGACGACCGCCGGGGAGCTGTTTTTT.

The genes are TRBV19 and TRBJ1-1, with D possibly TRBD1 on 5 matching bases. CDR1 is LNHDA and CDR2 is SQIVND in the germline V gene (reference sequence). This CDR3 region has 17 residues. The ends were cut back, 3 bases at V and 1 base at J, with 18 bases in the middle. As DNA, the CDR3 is TGTGCCAGTAGTATTAGGCTCCCACAGGCCCCGAACACTGAAGCTTTCTTT. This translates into CASSIRLPQAPNTEAFF.

CDR3 protein: CASSADLPGELFF. CDR3 bases: TGTGCCAGCAGCGCTGACTTACCCGGGGAGCTGTTTTTT. The chain couples TRBV5-4 to TRBJ2-2; D is unclear. The CDR3 length is 13 residues. The ends were cut back, 4 bases at V and 6 bases at J, with 10 bases in the middle. In germline, CDR1 is SGHNT, CDR2 YYREEE (reference sequence).

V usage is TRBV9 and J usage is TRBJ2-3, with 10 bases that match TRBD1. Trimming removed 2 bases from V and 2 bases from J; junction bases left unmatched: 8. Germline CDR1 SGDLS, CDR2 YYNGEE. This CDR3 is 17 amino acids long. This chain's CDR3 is CASSVPLGQGTTDTQYF. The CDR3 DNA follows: TGTGCCAGCAGCGTCCCCTTGGGACAGGGGACCACAGATACGCAGTATTTT.

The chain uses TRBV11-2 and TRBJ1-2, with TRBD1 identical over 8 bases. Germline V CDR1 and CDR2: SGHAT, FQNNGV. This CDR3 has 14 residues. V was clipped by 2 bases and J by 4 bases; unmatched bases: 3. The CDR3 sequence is CASSLSTGGYGYTF. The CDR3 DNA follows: TGTGCCAGCAGCTTATCAACAGGGGGCTATGGCTACACCTTC.

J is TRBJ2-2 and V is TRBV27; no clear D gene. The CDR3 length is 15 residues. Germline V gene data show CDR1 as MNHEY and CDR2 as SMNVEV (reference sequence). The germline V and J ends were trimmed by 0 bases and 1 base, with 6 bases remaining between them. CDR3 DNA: TGTGCCAGCAGTTTATCTTACGGGAACACCGGGGAGCTGTTTTTT. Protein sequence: CASSLSYGNTGELFF.

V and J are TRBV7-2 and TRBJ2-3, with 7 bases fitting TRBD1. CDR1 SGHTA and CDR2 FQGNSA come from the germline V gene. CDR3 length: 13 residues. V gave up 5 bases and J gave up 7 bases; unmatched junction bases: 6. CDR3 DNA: TGTGCCAGCAGCACGGGACAGACTAATACGCAGTATTTT. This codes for CASSTGQTNTQYF.

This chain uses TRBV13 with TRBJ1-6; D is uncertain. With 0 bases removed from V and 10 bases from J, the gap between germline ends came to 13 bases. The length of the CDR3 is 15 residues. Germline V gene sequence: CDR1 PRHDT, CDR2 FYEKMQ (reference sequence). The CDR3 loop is CASSLGGGQGSPLHF. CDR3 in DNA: TGTGCCAGCAGCTTAGGCGGAGGGCAAGGCTCACCCCTCCACTTT.

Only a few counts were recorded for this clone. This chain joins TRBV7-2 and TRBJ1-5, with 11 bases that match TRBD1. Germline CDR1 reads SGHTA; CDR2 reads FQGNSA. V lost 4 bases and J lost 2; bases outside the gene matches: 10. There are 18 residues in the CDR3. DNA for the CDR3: TGTGCCAGCAGCTCGCCGGGACAGGGGGAATCAGGCAATCAGCCCCAGCATTTT. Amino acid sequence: CASSSPGQGESGNQPQHF.

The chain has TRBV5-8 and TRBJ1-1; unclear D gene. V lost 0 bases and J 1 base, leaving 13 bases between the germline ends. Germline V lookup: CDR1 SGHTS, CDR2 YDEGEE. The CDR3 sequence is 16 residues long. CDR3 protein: CASSLALGVQNTEAFF. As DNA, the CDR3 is TGTGCCAGCAGCTTGGCCTTGGGAGTGCAGAACACTGAAGCTTTCTTT.

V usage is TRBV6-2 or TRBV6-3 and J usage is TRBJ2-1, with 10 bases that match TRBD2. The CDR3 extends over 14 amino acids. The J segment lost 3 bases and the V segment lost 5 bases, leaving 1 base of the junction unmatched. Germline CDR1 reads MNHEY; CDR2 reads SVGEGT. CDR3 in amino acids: CASSRTSGYNEQFF. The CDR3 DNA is TGTGCCAGCAGTCGGACTAGCGGCTACAATGAGCAGTTCTTC.

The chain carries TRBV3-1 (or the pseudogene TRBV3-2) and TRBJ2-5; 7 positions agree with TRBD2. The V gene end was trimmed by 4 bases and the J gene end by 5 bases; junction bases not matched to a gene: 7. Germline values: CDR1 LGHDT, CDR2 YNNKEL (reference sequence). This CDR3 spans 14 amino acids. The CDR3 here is CASSPGTMAETQYF. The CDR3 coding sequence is TGTGCCAGCAGCCCGGGGACTATGGCGGAGACCCAGTACTTC.

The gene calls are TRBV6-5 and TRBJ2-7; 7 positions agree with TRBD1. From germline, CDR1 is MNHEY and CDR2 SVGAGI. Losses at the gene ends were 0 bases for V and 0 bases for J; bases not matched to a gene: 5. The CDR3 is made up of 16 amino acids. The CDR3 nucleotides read TGTGCCAGCAGTTACTCAGGCAGGGGGAGCTCCTACGAGCAGTACTTC. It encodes CASSYSGRGSSYEQYF.

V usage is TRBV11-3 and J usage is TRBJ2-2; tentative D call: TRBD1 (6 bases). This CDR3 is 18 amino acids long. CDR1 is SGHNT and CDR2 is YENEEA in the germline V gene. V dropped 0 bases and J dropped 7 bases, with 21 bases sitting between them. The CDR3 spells CASSLDNGLLQGGGELFF. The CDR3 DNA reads TGTGCCAGCAGCTTAGATAATGGGCTTCTGCAAGGGGGCGGGGAGCTGTTTTTT.

This CDR3 reads CASSHDEVQETQYF. CDR3 sequence (DNA): TGTGCCAGCAGCCATGACGAGGTGCAAGAGACCCAGTACTTC. The J gene is TRBJ2-5, the V gene TRBV2; no clear D. This CDR3 contains 14 residues. Germline values: CDR1 SNHLY, CDR2 FYNNEI. Deletions cut 6 bases from V and 2 bases from J, with 13 bases between.

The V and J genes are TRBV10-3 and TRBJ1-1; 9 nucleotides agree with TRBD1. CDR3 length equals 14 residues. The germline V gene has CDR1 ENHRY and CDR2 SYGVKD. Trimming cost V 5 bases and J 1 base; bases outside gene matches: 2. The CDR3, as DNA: TGTGCCATCAGTCAACAGGGGGCGAACACTGAAGCTTTCTTT. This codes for CAISQQGANTEAFF.

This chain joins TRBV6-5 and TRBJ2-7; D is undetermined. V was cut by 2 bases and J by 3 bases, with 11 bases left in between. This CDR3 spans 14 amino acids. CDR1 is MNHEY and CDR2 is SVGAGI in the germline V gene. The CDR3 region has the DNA TGTGCCAGCAGTTACGACGCGGAAGACTACGAGCAGTACTTC. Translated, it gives CASSYDAEDYEQYF.

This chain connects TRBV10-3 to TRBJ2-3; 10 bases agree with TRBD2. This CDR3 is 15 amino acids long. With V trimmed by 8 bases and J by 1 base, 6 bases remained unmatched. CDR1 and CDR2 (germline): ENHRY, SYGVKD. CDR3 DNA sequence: TGTGCCATCGGGGGAGGGACTAGCGGCACAGATACGCAGTATTTT. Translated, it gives CAIGGGTSGTDTQYF.

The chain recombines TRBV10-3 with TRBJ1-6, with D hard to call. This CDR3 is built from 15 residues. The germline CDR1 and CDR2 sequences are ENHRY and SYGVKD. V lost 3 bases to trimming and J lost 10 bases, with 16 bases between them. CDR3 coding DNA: TGTGCCATCAGTGAATTCACGTCACCTAAGTCACCCCTCCACTTT. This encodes CAISEFTSPKSPLHF.

In nucleotides, the CDR3 is TGTGCCAGCAGTGAAGCTAGCGGGAGCACCGGGGAGCTGTTTTTT. This sequence encodes CASSEASGSTGELFF. The J gene is TRBJ2-2, the V gene TRBV6-1; 9 bases map to TRBD2. V lost 0 bases to trimming and J lost 4 bases; unmatched junction nucleotides: 0. CDR1 is MNHNS and CDR2 is SASEGT in the germline V gene. This CDR3 is built from 15 residues.

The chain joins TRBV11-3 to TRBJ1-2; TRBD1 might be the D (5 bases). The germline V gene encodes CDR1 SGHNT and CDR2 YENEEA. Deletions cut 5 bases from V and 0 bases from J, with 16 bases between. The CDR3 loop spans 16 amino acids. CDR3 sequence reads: CASSPDGGNANYGYTF. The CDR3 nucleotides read TGTGCCAGCAGCCCAGATGGGGGGAATGCTAACTATGGCTACACCTTC.

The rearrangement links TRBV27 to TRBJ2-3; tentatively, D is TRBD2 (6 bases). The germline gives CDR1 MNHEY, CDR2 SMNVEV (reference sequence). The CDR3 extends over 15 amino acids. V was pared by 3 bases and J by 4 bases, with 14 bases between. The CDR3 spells CASSFFGRIADTQYF. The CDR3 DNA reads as TGTGCCAGCAGTTTTTTCGGGAGAATAGCAGATACGCAGTATTTT.

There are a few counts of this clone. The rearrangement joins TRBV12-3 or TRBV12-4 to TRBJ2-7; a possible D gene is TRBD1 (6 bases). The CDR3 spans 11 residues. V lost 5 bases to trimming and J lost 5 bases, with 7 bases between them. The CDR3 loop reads CASSQGNEQYF. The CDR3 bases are TGTGCCAGCAGTCAGGGGAACGAGCAGTACTTC.

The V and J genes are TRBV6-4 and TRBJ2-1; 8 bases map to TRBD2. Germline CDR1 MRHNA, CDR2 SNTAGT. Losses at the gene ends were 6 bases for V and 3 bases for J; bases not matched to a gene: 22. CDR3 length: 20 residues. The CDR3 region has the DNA TGTGCCAGCAGCGCCTTGGGGGCGGGAGGCGCAACCCGCGGCTACAATGAGCAGTTCTTC. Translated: CASSALGAGGATRGYNEQFF.

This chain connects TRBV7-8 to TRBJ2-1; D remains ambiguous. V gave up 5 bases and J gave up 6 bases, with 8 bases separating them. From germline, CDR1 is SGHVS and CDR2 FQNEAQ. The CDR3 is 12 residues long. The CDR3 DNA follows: TGTGCCAGCAGCCCCAGATCCAATGAGCAGTTCTTC. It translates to CASSPRSNEQFF.